The entry that follows covers one T cell receptor (beta chain) sequence. This sample stems from a study of blood T cell repertoires in COVID-19. At the level of the study: Sample material is recorded as cDNA or gDNA derived from T cells, B-cell-depleted T cells, or PBMCs.

Assay used: immunoSEQ multiplex PCR; TCRdb lists only in-frame clones, some missing. Seen here are under 200,000 clones, about 80% observed once, and the top ten hold more than 1.5%. V lost 5 bases and J lost 4; bases outside the gene matches: 7. This CDR3 comprises 14 residues. Germline-derived CDR1 and CDR2 are MNHEY and SVGAGI. The J gene is TRBJ2-5, the V gene TRBV6-5, with 7 bases aligning to TRBD2. The sequence was collected from a human donor in a cohort sampled during active COVID-19. Sequences were obtained from peripheral blood. CDR3 in DNA: TGTGCCAGCAGTAGGCGGGAGAGTGCAGAGACCCAGTACTTC. This codes for CASSRRESAETQYF.